A selection of T cell receptor beta chains follows, all from one sample in a study of human T cells and chemical hapten exposure. TCRdb called the RACE reads again in MiXCR, with one record for every CDR3 protein. The sample has 180,000 or so distinct CDR3 sequences, about 14% seen once. This specimen was whole blood, taken in connection with sensitization to the hapten diphenylcyclopropenone (DPC). These receptors were taken from a woman in her twenties or thirties with alopecia areata. Some clones in this sample may be carry-over from other donors' samples. CDR3s include the opening cysteine and the closing phenylalanine or tryptophan. Clone size is given for some rows only: seen once, a few or many times, or a class if the clone is expanded.

clone_size,j_call,v_call,cdr3_aa
many,TRBJ1-5,TRBV7-8,CASSLSEGNQPQHF
NA,TRBJ2-3,TRBV11-3,CASSFAPQDGDTQYF
few,TRBJ2-7,TRBV7-9,CASSRGQGTYEQYF
many,TRBJ1-2,TRBV18,CASSQGSGATGYGYTF
NA,TRBJ2-5,TRBV12-5,CASGDNSQETQYF
NA,TRBJ2-7,TRBV5-1,CASSRGQESSYEQYF
many,TRBJ2-5,TRBV29-1,CSVLGLAGQETQYF
NA,TRBJ1-1,TRBV12-3/TRBV12-4,CASSAHTGGHEAFF
few,TRBJ1-2,TRBV3-1,CASSQGTANYGYTF
many,TRBJ2-5,TRBV2,CASRATSVGETQYF
many,TRBJ2-2,TRBV12-3/TRBV12-4,CASSGQTTGELFF
few,TRBJ2-5,TRBV18,CASSPGQGRETQYF
NA,TRBJ2-5,TRBV10-3,CAIGIGTNQETQYF
NA,TRBJ2-7,TRBV20-1,CSAADRDSRKLLYEQYF
many,TRBJ2-6,TRBV7-3,CASSSGRRGLDSGANVLTF
few,TRBJ1-1,TRBV7-2,CASSQDDRKAFF
few,TRBJ1-5,TRBV9,CASSMGGYQPQHF
NA,TRBJ1-2,TRBV7-3,CASGSQANYGYTF
NA,TRBJ1-2,TRBV6-5,CASSSRVTGYGYTF
NA,TRBJ2-2,TRBV20-1,CSARNRPGELFF
many,TRBJ1-6,TRBV7-2,CASSLTLGEPLHF
NA,TRBJ1-5,TRBV20-1,CSAGEDSYSNQPQHF
few,TRBJ2-3,TRBV5-1,CASSWGSGSTSTDTQYF
few,TRBJ1-6,TRBV20-1,CSARGGGSGNSPLHF
NA,TRBJ1-2,TRBV6-5,CASSLAGNGYTF
NA,TRBJ1-2,TRBV6-2/TRBV6-3,CASSLSLGPPDGYTF
NA,TRBJ2-3,TRBV11-2,CASSLFLAGGPDTQYF
few,TRBJ1-1,TRBV30,CAWSIFANTEAFF
NA,TRBJ2-3,TRBV2,CASNRAGTDTQYF
many,TRBJ2-7,TRBV7-6,CASSLAGTSPLEQYF
NA,TRBJ1-1,TRBV18,CASSPSRFEAFF
NA,TRBJ1-4,TRBV5-1,CASSPGDRDTLKLFF
once,TRBJ2-7,TRBV28,CASSSSGREQYF
NA,TRBJ2-3,TRBV2,CATPGASSPGETQYF
NA,TRBJ2-1,TRBV20-1,CSARVVGGPETKANEQFF
many,TRBJ1-2,TRBV6-2/TRBV6-3,CASSYYGNYGYTF
few,TRBJ1-6,TRBV28,CASTSPGGPTYNSPLHF
NA,TRBJ2-5,TRBV5-4,CASSLADRPETQYF
many,TRBJ2-1,TRBV7-6,CASSPNLVGGEQFF
few,TRBJ2-7,TRBV7-3,CASSSGTEYEQYF
few,TRBJ2-7,TRBV11-3,CASSLVSVGPHEQYF
NA,TRBJ2-2,TRBV7-9,CASSPLAGVTTGELFF